The T cell receptor beta chain under discussion was sequenced for a study of tumor-infiltrating lymphocytes in primary liver carcinoma. Study-wide points: Blood's top-250-clone fraction was significantly lower than that of tumors (p = 0.039). Tumor region pairs shared more overlap than did tumor-adjacent and tumor-blood pairs.

From unsorted bulk tissue weighing roughly 17-31 mg, DNA and RNA were co-extracted. Over 85% viable tumor cells were present in every tumor sample. The CDR3 spans 14 residues. Germline V gives CDR1 MDHEN, CDR2 SYDVKM. A constant-region primer primed TCR beta cDNA synthesis from roughly 520 ng of total RNA. For TCR beta, libraries were produced by three nested multiplex PCR rounds using slightly modified ARM-PCR. The opening two PCR rounds, around 9 cycles each, paired TRBV1-TRBV30 forward primers with a C-beta reverse primer. TCRdb fed the multiplex PCR reads into MiXCR, producing one record per CDR3 protein. This table holds about 74,000 distinct CDR3 sequences, roughly three quarters found once. Comments on this clonotype: Its antigen is still unknown. At one end the junction does not follow the germline gene, possibly because of a read error.

The specimen sequenced was liver tumor tissue from sampling region 4. Subset: tumor region T4, right-lateral pole. The chain carries TRBV28 and TRBJ2-7; TRBD2 agrees at 13 bases. This clonotype was sampled from a man aged 40-50 years with primary liver carcinoma and hepatitis B virus infection. The CDR3 coding sequence is TGTACCAGCCTCACTAGCGGGAGGGTTGGCGGGCAGTACTTC. This gives the protein CTSLTSGRVGGQYF.